The clone carrying this T cell receptor (beta chain) was counted ten times or more. This record belongs to a study of T-cell reconstitution after alpha-beta-depleted transplantation in children. Unique molecular identifiers tagged the TCRbeta library. TCRdb reprocessed the PCR reads via MiXCR and lists one record per CDR3 protein. The sample holds under 140,000 distinct CDR3 sequences, about 9.4% seen once. The CDR3 sequence is 16 residues long. With 0 bases clipped from V and 3 bases from J, the junction kept 4 bases outside the gene matches. Germline V lookup: CDR1 SGHTA, CDR2 FQGNSA. The sequencing used PBMCs from the stem cell graft donor, collected from the stem cell graft. The TCR originated in a human donor who donated a stem cell graft to a child with acute lymphoblastic leukemia. The genes are TRBV7-2 and TRBJ2-7, with 11 bases matching TRBD2. The CDR3, as DNA: TGTGCCAGCAGCTTAGCCACTAGCGGGGGAAACTACGAGCAGTACTTC. Its translation is CASSLATSGGNYEQYF.